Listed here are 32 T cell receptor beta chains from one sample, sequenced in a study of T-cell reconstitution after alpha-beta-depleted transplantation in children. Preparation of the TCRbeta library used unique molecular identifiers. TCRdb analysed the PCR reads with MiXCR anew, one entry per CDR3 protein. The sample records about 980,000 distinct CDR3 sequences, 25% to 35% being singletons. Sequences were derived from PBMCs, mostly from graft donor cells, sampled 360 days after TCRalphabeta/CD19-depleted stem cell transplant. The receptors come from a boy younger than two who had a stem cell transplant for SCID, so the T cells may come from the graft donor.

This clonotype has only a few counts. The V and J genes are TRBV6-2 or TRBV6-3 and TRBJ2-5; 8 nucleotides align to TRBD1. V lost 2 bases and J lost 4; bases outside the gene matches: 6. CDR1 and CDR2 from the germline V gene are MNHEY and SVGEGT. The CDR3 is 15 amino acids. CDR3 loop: CASSYEGRGPETQYF. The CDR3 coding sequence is TGTGCCAGCAGTTACGAGGGCAGGGGGCCAGAGACCCAGTACTTC.

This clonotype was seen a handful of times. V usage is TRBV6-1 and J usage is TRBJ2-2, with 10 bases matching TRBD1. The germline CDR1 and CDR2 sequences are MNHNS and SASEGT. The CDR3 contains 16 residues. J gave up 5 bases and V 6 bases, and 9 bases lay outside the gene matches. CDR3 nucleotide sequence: TGTGCCAGCAGCCGACGACAGGGGGCGGGGACCGGGGAGCTGTTTTTT. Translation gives CASSRRQGAGTGELFF.

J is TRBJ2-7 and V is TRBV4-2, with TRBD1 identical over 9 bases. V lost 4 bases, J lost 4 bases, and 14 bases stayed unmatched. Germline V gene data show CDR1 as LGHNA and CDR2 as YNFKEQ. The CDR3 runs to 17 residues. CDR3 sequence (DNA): TGTGCCAGCAGCCGGTCCCGGGACAGGGTCCGGAAATACGAGCAGTACTTC. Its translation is CASSRSRDRVRKYEQYF.

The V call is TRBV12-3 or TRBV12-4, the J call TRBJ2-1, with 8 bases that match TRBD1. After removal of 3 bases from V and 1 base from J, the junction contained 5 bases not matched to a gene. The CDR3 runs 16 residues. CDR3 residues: CASSFPGGGSYNEQFF. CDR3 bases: TGTGCCAGCAGTTTCCCAGGGGGCGGGTCCTACAATGAGCAGTTCTTC.

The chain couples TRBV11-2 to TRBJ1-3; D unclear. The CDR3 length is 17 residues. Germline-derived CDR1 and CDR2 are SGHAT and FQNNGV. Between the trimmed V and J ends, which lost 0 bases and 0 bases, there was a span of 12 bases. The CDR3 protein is CASSLEATVISGNTIYF. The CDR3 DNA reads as TGTGCCAGCAGCTTAGAGGCGACCGTCATCTCTGGAAACACCATATATTTT.

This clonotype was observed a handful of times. The CDR3 DNA reads TGTGCCAGCAGTTCCCCAAGCGAGCGGGACGTTCAAGAGACCCAGTACTTC. This sequence encodes CASSSPSERDVQETQYF. V is TRBV28 and J is TRBJ2-5; 7 positions agree with TRBD2. The CDR3 is 17 amino acids. V lost 4 bases and J lost 2; bases outside the gene matches: 13. Germline CDR1 and CDR2: MDHEN and SYDVKM.

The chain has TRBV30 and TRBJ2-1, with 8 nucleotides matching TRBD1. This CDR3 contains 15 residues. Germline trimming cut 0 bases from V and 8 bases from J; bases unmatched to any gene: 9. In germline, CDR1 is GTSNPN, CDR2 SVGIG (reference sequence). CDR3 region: CAWSVGQGITDEQFF. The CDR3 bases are TGTGCCTGGAGTGTAGGACAGGGAATTACCGATGAGCAGTTCTTC.

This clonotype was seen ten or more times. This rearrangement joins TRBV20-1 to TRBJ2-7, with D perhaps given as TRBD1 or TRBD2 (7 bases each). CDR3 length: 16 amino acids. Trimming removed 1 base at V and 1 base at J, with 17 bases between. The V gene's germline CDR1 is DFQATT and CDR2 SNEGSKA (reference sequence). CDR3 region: CSARVDGRGQSYEQYF. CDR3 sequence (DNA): TGCAGTGCTAGAGTGGATGGGAGGGGACAGTCCTACGAGCAGTACTTC.

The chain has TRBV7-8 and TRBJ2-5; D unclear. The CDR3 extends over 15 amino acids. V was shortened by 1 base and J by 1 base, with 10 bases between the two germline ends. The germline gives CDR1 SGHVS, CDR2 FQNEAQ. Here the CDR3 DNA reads TGTGCCAGCAGCTTAGGGAGACCGACCCAAGAGACCCAGTACTTC. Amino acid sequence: CASSLGRPTQETQYF.

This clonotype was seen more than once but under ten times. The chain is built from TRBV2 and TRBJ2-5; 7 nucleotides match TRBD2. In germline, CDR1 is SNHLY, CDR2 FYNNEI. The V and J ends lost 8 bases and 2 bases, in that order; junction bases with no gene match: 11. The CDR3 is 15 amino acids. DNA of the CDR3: TGTGCCAGCGGAACCACTCTAGCGGCACAAGAGACCCAGTACTTC. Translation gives CASGTTLAAQETQYF.

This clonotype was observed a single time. CDR3 sequence reads: CSPSRGPQETQYF. As DNA, the CDR3 is TGCAGCCCTTCGCGGGGGCCTCAAGAGACCCAGTACTTC. The rearrangement links TRBV20-1 to TRBJ2-5; TRBD2 might be the D (7 bases). Per germline, CDR1 DFQATT and CDR2 SNEGSKA (reference sequence). There are 13 residues in the CDR3.

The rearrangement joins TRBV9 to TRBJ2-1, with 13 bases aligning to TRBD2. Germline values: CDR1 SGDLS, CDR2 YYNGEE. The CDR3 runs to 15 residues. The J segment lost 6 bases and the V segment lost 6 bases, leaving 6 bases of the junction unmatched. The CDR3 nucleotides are TGTGCCAGCACCGTCACTAGCGGGGGGGCCAATGAGCAGTTCTTC. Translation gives CASTVTSGGANEQFF.

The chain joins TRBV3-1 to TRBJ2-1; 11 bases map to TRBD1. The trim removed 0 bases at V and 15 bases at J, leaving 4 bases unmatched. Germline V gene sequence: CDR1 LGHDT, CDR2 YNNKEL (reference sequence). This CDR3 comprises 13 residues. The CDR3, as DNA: TGTGCCAGCAGCCAAGATGGGACAGGGGGATTGTTCTTC. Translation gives CASSQDGTGGLFF.

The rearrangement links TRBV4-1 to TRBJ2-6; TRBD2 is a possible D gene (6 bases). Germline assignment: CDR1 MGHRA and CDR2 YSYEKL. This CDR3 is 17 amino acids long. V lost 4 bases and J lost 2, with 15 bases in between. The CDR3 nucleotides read TGCGCCAGCAGCCGCCGTGCGGGGATTGCTGGGGCCAACGTCCTGACTTTC. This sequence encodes CASSRRAGIAGANVLTF.

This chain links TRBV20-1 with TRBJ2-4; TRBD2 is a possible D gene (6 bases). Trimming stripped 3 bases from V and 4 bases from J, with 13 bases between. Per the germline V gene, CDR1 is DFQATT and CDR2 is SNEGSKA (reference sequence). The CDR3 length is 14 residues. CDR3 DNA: TGCAGTGCTAGTAACGGGGGACGGAAAAACATTCAGTACTTC. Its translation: CSASNGGRKNIQYF.

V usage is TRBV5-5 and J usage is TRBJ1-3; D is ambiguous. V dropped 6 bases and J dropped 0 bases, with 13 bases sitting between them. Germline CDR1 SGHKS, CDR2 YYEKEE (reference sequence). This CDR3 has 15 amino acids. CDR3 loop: CASTTDPLSGNTIYF. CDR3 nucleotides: TGTGCCAGCACTACCGACCCGCTCTCTGGAAACACCATATATTTT.

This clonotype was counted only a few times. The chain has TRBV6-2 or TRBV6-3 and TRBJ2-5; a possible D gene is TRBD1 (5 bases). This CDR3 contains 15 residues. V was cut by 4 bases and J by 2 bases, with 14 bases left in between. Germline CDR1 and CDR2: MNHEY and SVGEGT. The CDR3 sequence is CASSSPLGAQETQYF. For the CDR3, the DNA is TGTGCCAGCAGTTCCCCCCTTGGGGCGCAAGAGACCCAGTACTTC.

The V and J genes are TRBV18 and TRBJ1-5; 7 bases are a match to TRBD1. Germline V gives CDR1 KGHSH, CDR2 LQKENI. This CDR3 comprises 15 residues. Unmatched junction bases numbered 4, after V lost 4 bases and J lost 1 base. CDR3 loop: CASSLDRVSNQPQHF. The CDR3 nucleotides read TGTGCCAGCTCACTTGACAGGGTGAGCAATCAGCCCCAGCATTTT.

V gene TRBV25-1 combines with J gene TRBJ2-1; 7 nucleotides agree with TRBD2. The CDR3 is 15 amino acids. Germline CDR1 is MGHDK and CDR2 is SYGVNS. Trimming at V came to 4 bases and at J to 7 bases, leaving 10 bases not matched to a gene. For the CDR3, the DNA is TGTGCCAGCAGTGCAGCGGGGACCGCGGGGAATGAGCAGTTCTTC. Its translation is CASSAAGTAGNEQFF.

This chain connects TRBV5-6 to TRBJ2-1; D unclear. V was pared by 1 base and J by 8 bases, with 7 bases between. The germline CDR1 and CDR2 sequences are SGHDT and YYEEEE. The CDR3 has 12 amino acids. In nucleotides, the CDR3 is TGTGCCAGCAGCTTGTCGCTCCATGAGCAGTTCTTC. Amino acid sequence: CASSLSLHEQFF.

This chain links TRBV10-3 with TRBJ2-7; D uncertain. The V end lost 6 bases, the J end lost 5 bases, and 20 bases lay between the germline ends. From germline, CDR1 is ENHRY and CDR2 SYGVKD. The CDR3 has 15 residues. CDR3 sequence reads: CAIRANRLSPHEQYF. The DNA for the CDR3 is TGTGCCATCAGGGCTAACCGACTCTCCCCACACGAGCAGTACTTC.

CDR3 bases: TGTGCCAGCAGGCCCGGGACTAGACCAGATACGCAGTATTTT. This codes for CASRPGTRPDTQYF. The chain has TRBV12-3 or TRBV12-4 and TRBJ2-3; the match to TRBD2 covers 8 bases. This CDR3 spans 14 amino acids. Trimming cost V 6 bases and J 4 bases; bases outside gene matches: 6.

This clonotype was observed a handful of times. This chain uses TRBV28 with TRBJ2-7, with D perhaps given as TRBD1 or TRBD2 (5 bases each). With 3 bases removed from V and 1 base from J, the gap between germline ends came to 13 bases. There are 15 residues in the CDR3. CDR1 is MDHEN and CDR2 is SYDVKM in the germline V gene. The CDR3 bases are TGTGCCAGCAGTTTTCCCGGGACGGCGTCCTACGAGCAGTACTTC. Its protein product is CASSFPGTASYEQYF.

The CDR3 loop is CASSVGGLLETQYF. In DNA, the CDR3 is TGTGCCAGCAGCGTCGGAGGACTTCTAGAGACCCAGTACTTC. The chain is built from TRBV9 and TRBJ2-5; D may be TRBD2 (5 bases). V lost 2 bases and J 4 bases, leaving 12 bases between the germline ends. This CDR3 contains 14 residues. Germline V gene lookup returns CDR1 SGDLS and CDR2 YYNGEE.

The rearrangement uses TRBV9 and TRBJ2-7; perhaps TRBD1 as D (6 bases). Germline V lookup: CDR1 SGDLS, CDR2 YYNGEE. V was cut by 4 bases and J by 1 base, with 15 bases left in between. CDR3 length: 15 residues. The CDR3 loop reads CASSPATGPSYEQYF. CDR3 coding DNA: TGTGCCAGCAGCCCCGCGACAGGACCGTCCTACGAGCAGTACTTC.

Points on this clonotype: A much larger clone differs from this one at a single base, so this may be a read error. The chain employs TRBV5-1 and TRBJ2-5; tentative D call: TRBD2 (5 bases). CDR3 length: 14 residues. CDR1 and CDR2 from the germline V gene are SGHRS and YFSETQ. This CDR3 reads CASSPARWGETQCF. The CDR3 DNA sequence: TGCGCCAGCAGCCCGGCCAGGTGGGGAGAGACCCAGTGCTTC.

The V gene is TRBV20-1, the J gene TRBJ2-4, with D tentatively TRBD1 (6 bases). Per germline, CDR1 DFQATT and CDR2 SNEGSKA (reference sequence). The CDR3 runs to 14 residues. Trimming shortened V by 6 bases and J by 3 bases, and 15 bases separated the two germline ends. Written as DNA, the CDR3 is TGCAGTGCCCCTCACAGGGCCGGCAAAAACATTCAGTACTTC. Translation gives CSAPHRAGKNIQYF.

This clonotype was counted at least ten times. The CDR3 here is CASSLGGSRNEQFF. DNA of the CDR3: TGTGCCAGCAGCTTAGGTGGCAGCCGCAATGAGCAGTTCTTC. The chain joins TRBV7-3 to TRBJ2-1; D unresolved. Germline assignment: CDR1 SGHTA and CDR2 FQGTGA. Trimming pared 2 bases from V and 6 bases from J, leaving 11 bases between. The CDR3 is 14 amino acids. Full variable domain (remainder filled in from reference TRBV7-3 and TRBJ2-1): GAGVSQTPSNKVTEKGKYVELRCDPISGHTALYWYRQSLGQGPEFLIYFQGTGAADDSGLPNDRFFAVRPEGSVSTLKIQRTERGDSAVYLCASSLGGSRNEQFFGPGTRLTVL.

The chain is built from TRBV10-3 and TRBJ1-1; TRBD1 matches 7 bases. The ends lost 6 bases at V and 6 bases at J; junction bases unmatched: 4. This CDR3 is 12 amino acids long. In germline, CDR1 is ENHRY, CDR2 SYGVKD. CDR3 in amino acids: CAISRTGSEAFF. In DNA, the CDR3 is TGTGCCATCAGCAGGACAGGCTCTGAAGCTTTCTTT.

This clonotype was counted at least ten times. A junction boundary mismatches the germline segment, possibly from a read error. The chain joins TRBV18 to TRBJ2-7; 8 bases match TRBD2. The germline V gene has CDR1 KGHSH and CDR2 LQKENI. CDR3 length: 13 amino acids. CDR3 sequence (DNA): TGCGCCAGCAGCCCGGGACTAGCCTACGAGCAGTACTTC. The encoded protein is CASSPGLAYEQYF. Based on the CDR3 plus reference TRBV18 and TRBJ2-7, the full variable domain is NAGVMQNPRHLVRRRGQEARLRCSPMKGHSHVYWYRQLPEEGLKFMVYLQKENIIDESGMPKERFSAEFPKEGPSILRIQQVVRGDSAAYFCASSPGLAYEQYFGPGTRLTVT.

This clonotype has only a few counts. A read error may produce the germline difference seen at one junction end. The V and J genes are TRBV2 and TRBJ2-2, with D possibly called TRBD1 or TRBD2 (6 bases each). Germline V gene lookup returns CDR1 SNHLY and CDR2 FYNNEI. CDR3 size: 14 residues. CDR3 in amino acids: CASTERGLTGELFF. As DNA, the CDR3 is TGTGCCAGCACTGAACGGGGGCTCACCGGGGAGCTGTTTTTT.

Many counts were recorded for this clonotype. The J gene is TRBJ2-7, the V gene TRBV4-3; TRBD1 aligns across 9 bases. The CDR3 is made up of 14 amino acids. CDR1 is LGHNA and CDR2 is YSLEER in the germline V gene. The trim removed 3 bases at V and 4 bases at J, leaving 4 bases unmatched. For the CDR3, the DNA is TGCGCCAGCAGCCAGGACAGGGGCGGTTACGAGCAGTACTTC. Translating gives CASSQDRGGYEQYF.